This T cell receptor beta chain was obtained from a study of immune evolution from preneoplasia to lung adenocarcinoma. This CDR3 has 12 amino acids. The V gene's germline CDR1 is SGDLS and CDR2 YYNGEE. V was shortened by 0 bases and J by 4 bases, with 4 bases between the two germline ends. Histologic diagnosis was independently verified by two lung pathologists. Clones were read by immunoSEQ multiplex PCR, and TCRdb kept only the in-frame ones, dropping some. Counted here are thousands of clones, around 77% occurring once; the ten biggest clones make up 6% to 8%. The sample consisted of FFPE lung adenocarcinoma in situ tissue. The gene calls are TRBV9 and TRBJ2-5; D is unresolved. The clonotype comes from a person aged 55-80 years with lung adenocarcinoma. The CDR3 nucleotides read TGTGCCAGCAGCGTAGCGGGAGAGACCCAGTACTTC. This sequence encodes CASSVAGETQYF.